These T cell receptor beta chains were read from a single sample in a study of CD8 T cells in Susac syndrome. From the immunoSEQ multiplex PCR reads, TCRdb called clonotypes with MiXCR, one entry per CDR3 protein. The sample includes roughly 200,000 distinct CDR3 sequences, approximately 94% seen only once; the top ten take less than 0.12%. What was sequenced was CD4+ T cells from PBMCs. The receptors originated from a human donor in good health. Both conserved end residues are part of each CDR3. A D gene is named only where the DNA matches it firmly. Rows may omit the clone size; those that give it use once, few, many or a size class.

D gene: .; V gene: TRBV5-4; CDR3 length: 13; J gene: TRBJ2-1; clone size: .; CDR3 protein: CASAGFSYNEQFF; CDR3 DNA: TGTGCCAGTGCGGGGTTCTCCTACAATGAGCAGTTCTTC
D gene: .; V gene: TRBV3-1; CDR3 length: 14; J gene: TRBJ1-4; clone size: .; CDR3 protein: CASSQDNRSEKLFF; CDR3 DNA: TGTGCCAGCAGCCAGGACAATCGATCCGAAAAACTGTTTTTT
D gene: TRBD1; V gene: TRBV27; CDR3 length: 16; J gene: TRBJ2-7; clone size: .; CDR3 protein: CASSFRGRGSSYEQYF; CDR3 DNA: TGTGCCAGCAGTTTTAGAGGCAGGGGGTCCTCCTACGAGCAGTACTTC
D gene: TRBD1; V gene: TRBV29-1; CDR3 length: 13; J gene: TRBJ2-2; clone size: once; CDR3 protein: CSVDRGLTGELFF; CDR3 DNA: TGCAGCGTTGACAGGGGGCTTACCGGGGAGCTGTTTTTT
D gene: .; V gene: TRBV19; CDR3 length: 13; J gene: TRBJ1-1; clone size: .; CDR3 protein: CASSGRTNTEAFF; CDR3 DNA: TGTGCCAGTAGTGGACGGACGAACACTGAAGCTTTCTTT
D gene: .; V gene: TRBV27; CDR3 length: 16; J gene: TRBJ1-5; clone size: .; CDR3 protein: CASSLRTAANNQPQHF; CDR3 DNA: TGTGCCAGCAGTTTAAGGACGGCGGCCAACAATCAGCCCCAGCATTTT
D gene: .; V gene: TRBV20-1; CDR3 length: 13; J gene: TRBJ2-1; clone size: .; CDR3 protein: CSASGRPYNEQFF; CDR3 DNA: TGCAGTGCTAGCGGGAGACCCTACAATGAGCAGTTCTTC
D gene: .; V gene: TRBV28; CDR3 length: 15; J gene: TRBJ2-2; clone size: once; CDR3 protein: CASSSTEYVGGELFF; CDR3 DNA: TGTGCCAGCAGTTCAACAGAATACGTTGGCGGGGAGCTGTTTTTT
D gene: TRBD2; V gene: TRBV9; CDR3 length: 15; J gene: TRBJ2-5; clone size: .; CDR3 protein: CASSEVAGVGETQYF; CDR3 DNA: TGTGCCAGCAGCGAGGTAGCGGGAGTGGGGGAGACCCAGTACTTC
D gene: .; V gene: TRBV15; CDR3 length: 17; J gene: TRBJ2-1; clone size: .; CDR3 protein: CATSRDLGRLTYNEQFF; CDR3 DNA: TGTGCCACCAGCAGAGATCTTGGGCGGCTGACCTACAATGAGCAGTTCTTC
D gene: .; V gene: TRBV18; CDR3 length: 12; J gene: TRBJ2-7; clone size: once; CDR3 protein: CASASSEYEQYF; CDR3 DNA: TGTGCCAGCGCCTCCTCGGAATACGAGCAGTACTTC
D gene: TRBD1; V gene: TRBV19; CDR3 length: 15; J gene: TRBJ1-5; clone size: .; CDR3 protein: CASSLTGNLDQPQHF; CDR3 DNA: TGTGCCAGTAGCCTGACAGGGAACCTTGATCAGCCCCAGCATTTT
D gene: .; V gene: TRBV29-1; CDR3 length: 14; J gene: TRBJ2-7; clone size: .; CDR3 protein: CSVSLWGKAYEQYF; CDR3 DNA: TGCAGCGTTTCCCTTTGGGGAAAGGCCTACGAGCAGTACTTC
D gene: .; V gene: TRBV6-2/TRBV6-3; CDR3 length: 17; J gene: TRBJ2-1; clone size: .; CDR3 protein: CASSYSPISGIYNEQFF; CDR3 DNA: TGTGCCAGCAGTTACTCTCCGATTAGCGGAATCTACAATGAGCAGTTCTTC
D gene: TRBD2; V gene: TRBV15; CDR3 length: 15; J gene: TRBJ2-5; clone size: .; CDR3 protein: CATSLGLAGAETQYF; CDR3 DNA: TGTGCCACCAGCTTAGGACTAGCGGGAGCGGAGACCCAGTACTTC
D gene: TRBD1; V gene: TRBV29-1; CDR3 length: 14; J gene: TRBJ2-5; clone size: few; CDR3 protein: CSVDATGSGETQYF; CDR3 DNA: TGCAGCGTTGACGCGACAGGGTCAGGGGAGACCCAGTACTTC
D gene: .; V gene: TRBV20-1; CDR3 length: 12; J gene: TRBJ2-7; clone size: .; CDR3 protein: CSATQGVRGQYF; CDR3 DNA: TGCAGTGCCACCCAAGGGGTGCGGGGGCAGTACTTC
D gene: TRBD1; V gene: TRBV6-5; CDR3 length: 14; J gene: TRBJ1-2; clone size: .; CDR3 protein: CASSPDRVGYGYTF; CDR3 DNA: TGTGCCAGCAGTCCGGACAGGGTCGGCTATGGCTACACCTTC
D gene: .; V gene: TRBV18; CDR3 length: 16; J gene: TRBJ2-1; clone size: .; CDR3 protein: CASSSTQGTTYNEQFF; CDR3 DNA: TGTGCCAGCTCATCGACCCAAGGGACCACCTACAATGAGCAGTTCTTC
D gene: .; V gene: TRBV5-4; CDR3 length: 13; J gene: TRBJ2-3; clone size: once; CDR3 protein: CASSSWRADTQYF; CDR3 DNA: TGTGCCAGCAGCTCGTGGCGTGCAGATACGCAGTATTTT
D gene: .; V gene: TRBV20-1; CDR3 length: 13; J gene: TRBJ1-5; clone size: .; CDR3 protein: CSRAGGRNQPQHF; CDR3 DNA: TGCAGCAGAGCGGGCGGGAGGAATCAGCCCCAGCATTTT
D gene: .; V gene: TRBV9; CDR3 length: 15; J gene: TRBJ2-1; clone size: .; CDR3 protein: CASSVGGGVYNEQFF; CDR3 DNA: TGTGCCAGCAGCGTAGGAGGGGGTGTGTACAATGAGCAGTTCTTC
D gene: TRBD1; V gene: TRBV7-9; CDR3 length: 12; J gene: TRBJ2-7; clone size: .; CDR3 protein: CASSSQGAEQYF; CDR3 DNA: TGTGCCAGCAGCTCACAGGGGGCGGAGCAGTACTTC
D gene: TRBD2; V gene: TRBV6-5; CDR3 length: 14; J gene: TRBJ2-1; clone size: .; CDR3 protein: CASSYGTSGSKQFF; CDR3 DNA: TGTGCCAGCAGTTACGGGACTAGCGGGAGCAAGCAGTTCTTC
D gene: .; V gene: TRBV29-1; CDR3 length: 13; J gene: TRBJ1-1; clone size: once; CDR3 protein: CSVHRAMITEAFF; CDR3 DNA: TGCAGCGTGCACAGGGCCATGATCACTGAAGCTTTCTTT
D gene: .; V gene: TRBV27; CDR3 length: 16; J gene: TRBJ2-3; clone size: .; CDR3 protein: CASSPGLWGSTDTQYF; CDR3 DNA: TGTGCCAGCAGTCCTGGGTTGTGGGGAAGCACAGATACGCAGTATTTT
D gene: .; V gene: TRBV28; CDR3 length: 15; J gene: TRBJ1-2; clone size: .; CDR3 protein: CASSSYGQGGYGYTF; CDR3 DNA: TGTGCCAGCAGTTCCTATGGGCAGGGTGGCTATGGCTACACCTTC
D gene: TRBD2; V gene: TRBV7-9; CDR3 length: 16; J gene: TRBJ2-1; clone size: .; CDR3 protein: CASSQLTSGKANEQFF; CDR3 DNA: TGTGCCAGCTCACAGCTTACTAGCGGGAAGGCCAATGAGCAGTTCTTC